Each of the 10 T cell receptor beta chains below was sequenced from the same sample in a study of blood T cell repertoires in COVID-19. The table came from immunoSEQ multiplex PCR; TCRdb's copy has only in-frame clones and leaves some out. The sample has more than 40,000 clones; roughly 89% are singletons. Material: peripheral blood. The receptors derive from a man older than 75 with acute or convalescent COVID-19.

V usage is TRBV11-2 and J usage is TRBJ2-2; D is undetermined. This CDR3 spans 13 amino acids. V shed 6 bases and J shed 5 bases, with 10 bases lying between them. Germline CDR1 is SGHAT and CDR2 is FQNNGV. The CDR3 DNA reads as TGTGCCAGCAGTCCCGTCCTTACCGGGGAGCTGTTTTTT. The encoded protein is CASSPVLTGELFF.

V usage is TRBV19 and J usage is TRBJ2-7; possibly TRBD1 for D (5 bases). There are 13 residues in the CDR3. The germline V and J ends were trimmed by 2 bases and 8 bases, with 13 bases remaining between them. Germline CDR1 reads LNHDA; CDR2 reads SQIVND (reference sequence). The CDR3 loop reads CASSISYEDKQYF. The CDR3 DNA reads TGTGCCAGTAGTATAAGTTATGAGGACAAGCAGTACTTC.

This rearrangement joins TRBV2 to TRBJ1-4, with D possibly TRBD1 on 6 matching bases. There are 13 residues in the CDR3. V was clipped by 4 bases and J by 5 bases, with 8 bases between them. Germline CDR1 is SNHLY and CDR2 is FYNNEI. CDR3 residues: CASSGDNNEKLFF. The CDR3 nucleotides read TGTGCCAGCAGTGGGGACAACAATGAAAAACTGTTTTTT. Full variable domain (missing parts from reference TRBV2 and TRBJ1-4): EPEVTQTPSHQVTQMGQEVILRCVPISNHLYFYWYRQILGQKVEFLVSFYNNEISEKSEIFDDQFSVERPDGSNFTLKIRSTKLEDSAMYFCASSGDNNEKLFFGSGTQLSVL.

V is TRBV2 and J is TRBJ1-1; D may be TRBD1 (6 bases). This CDR3 has 16 residues. In germline, CDR1 is SNHLY, CDR2 FYNNEI. V shed 3 bases and J shed 1 base, with 15 bases lying between them. The CDR3 coding sequence is TGTGCCAGCAGTGAGGGGCAGGGGCCGACGAACACTGAAGCTTTCTTT. It codes for CASSEGQGPTNTEAFF.

The V and J genes are TRBV5-1 and TRBJ1-3; D is ambiguous. V shed 0 bases and J shed 4 bases, with 11 bases lying between them. The length of the CDR3 is 15 residues. The V gene's germline CDR1 is SGHRS and CDR2 YFSETQ. The CDR3 DNA is TGCGCCAGCAGCTTGGGCACACAACAAGGAAACACCATATATTTT. Protein sequence: CASSLGTQQGNTIYF.

The V call is TRBV5-6, the J call TRBJ2-7; tentatively, D is TRBD2 (5 bases). The germline V and J ends were trimmed by 4 bases and 9 bases, with 14 bases remaining between them. CDR3 length equals 12 residues. Germline values: CDR1 SGHDT, CDR2 YYEEEE. The CDR3 is CASSRRGMGQYF. The CDR3, as DNA: TGTGCCAGCAGCCGGCGAGGGATGGGGCAGTACTTC.

The chain combines TRBV11-3 with TRBJ2-2, with 7 nucleotides matching TRBD1. Per germline, CDR1 SGHNT and CDR2 YENEEA. The CDR3 has 15 amino acids. The J segment lost 0 bases and the V segment lost 4 bases, leaving 2 bases of the junction unmatched. The CDR3 DNA reads as TGTGCCAGCAGCTCCGGACAGGCGAACACCGGGGAGCTGTTTTTT. Its translation: CASSSGQANTGELFF.

The chain uses TRBV7-9 and TRBJ1-4, with D possibly matching TRBD1 (6 bases). Germline-derived CDR1 and CDR2 are SEHNR and FQNEAQ (reference sequence). The V and J ends lost 5 bases and 4 bases respectively, with 11 bases between them. CDR3 length: 14 residues. The CDR3, as DNA: TGTGCCAGCAGCCAATGGACAGTTAATGAAAAACTGTTTTTT. It specifies CASSQWTVNEKLFF.

V usage is TRBV10-1 and J usage is TRBJ2-7; TRBD2 might be the D (6 bases). Germline V gene lookup returns CDR1 WNHNN and CDR2 SYGVQD (reference sequence). The CDR3 is 15 amino acids. With 2 bases removed from V and 2 bases from J, the gap between germline ends came to 13 bases. CDR3 DNA: TGCGCCAGCAGTGAGCGGAGGGACGTTACCTACGAGCAGTACTTC. The encoded protein is CASSERRDVTYEQYF.

In this sample, this clone turned up once. The gene calls are TRBV6-1 and TRBJ1-2; D might be TRBD1 (5 bases). The CDR3 consists of 14 residues. Looked up from germline, CDR1 is MNHNS and CDR2 is SASEGT. With 3 bases removed from V and 5 bases from J, the gap between germline ends came to 13 bases. The CDR3 DNA sequence: TGTGCCAGCAGTGAGTTGCGGCAGGGTTATGGCTACACCTTC. Residues: CASSELRQGYGYTF.